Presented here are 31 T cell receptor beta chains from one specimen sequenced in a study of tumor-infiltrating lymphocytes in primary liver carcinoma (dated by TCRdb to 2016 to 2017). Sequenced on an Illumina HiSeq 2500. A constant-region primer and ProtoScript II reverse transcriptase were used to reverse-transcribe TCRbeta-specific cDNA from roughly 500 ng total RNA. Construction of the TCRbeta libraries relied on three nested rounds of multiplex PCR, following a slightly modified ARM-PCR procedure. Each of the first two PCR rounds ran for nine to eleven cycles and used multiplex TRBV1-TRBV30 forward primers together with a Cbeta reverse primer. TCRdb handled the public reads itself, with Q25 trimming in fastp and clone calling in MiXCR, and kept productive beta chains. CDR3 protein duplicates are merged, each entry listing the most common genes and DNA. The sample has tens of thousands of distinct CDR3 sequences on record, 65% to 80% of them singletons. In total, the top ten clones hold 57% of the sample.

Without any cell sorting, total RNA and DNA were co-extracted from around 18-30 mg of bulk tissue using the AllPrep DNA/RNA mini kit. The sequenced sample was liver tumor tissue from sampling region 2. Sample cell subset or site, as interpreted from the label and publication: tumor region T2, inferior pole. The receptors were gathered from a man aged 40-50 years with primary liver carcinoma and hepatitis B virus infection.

CDR3 in DNA: TGTGCCAGTAGCCAAAGTACTGGCGGGTGGGAAGAGACCCAGTACTTC. Protein sequence: CASSQSTGGWEETQYF. The V gene is TRBV11-2, the J gene TRBJ2-5; D may be TRBD2 (5 bases). CDR3 size: 16 residues. Per the germline V gene, CDR1 is SGHAT and CDR2 is FQNNGV. The ends were cut back, 9 bases at V and 3 bases at J, with 23 bases in the middle. The full variable domain, rest sourced from reference TRBV11-2 and TRBJ2-5, is EAGVAQSPRYKIIEKRQSVAFWCNPISGHATLYWYQQILGQGPKLLIQFQNNGVVDDSQLPKDRFSAERLKGVDSTLKIQPAKLEDSAVYLCASSQSTGGWEETQYFGPGTRLLVL.

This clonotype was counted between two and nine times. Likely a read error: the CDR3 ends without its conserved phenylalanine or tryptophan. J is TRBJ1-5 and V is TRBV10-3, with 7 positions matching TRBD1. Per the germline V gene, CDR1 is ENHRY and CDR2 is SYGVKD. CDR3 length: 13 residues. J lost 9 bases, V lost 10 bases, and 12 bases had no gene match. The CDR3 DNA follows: TGTGCCACGACCGGGACAGACCAGGCGCCCCAGCATTCT. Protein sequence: CATTGTDQAPQHS.

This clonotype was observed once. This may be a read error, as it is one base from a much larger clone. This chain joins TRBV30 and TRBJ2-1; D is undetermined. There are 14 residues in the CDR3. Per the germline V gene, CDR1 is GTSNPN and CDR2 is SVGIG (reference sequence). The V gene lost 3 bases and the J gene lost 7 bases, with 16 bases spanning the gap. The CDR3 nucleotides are TGTGCCTGGAGAAGGGCGTTTGCGCAGAATGAGCAGTTCTTC. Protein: CAWRRAFAQNEQFF.

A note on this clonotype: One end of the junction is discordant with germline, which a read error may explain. The CDR3 DNA reads TGTAGTGGACTCACCCAGGTGATGGAGACCCAGTACTTC. Residues: CSGLTQVMETQYF. V and J are TRBV29-1 and TRBJ2-5, with a tentative D call TRBD2 (5 bases). There are 13 residues in the CDR3. CDR1 SQVTM and CDR2 ANQGSEA come from the germline V gene.

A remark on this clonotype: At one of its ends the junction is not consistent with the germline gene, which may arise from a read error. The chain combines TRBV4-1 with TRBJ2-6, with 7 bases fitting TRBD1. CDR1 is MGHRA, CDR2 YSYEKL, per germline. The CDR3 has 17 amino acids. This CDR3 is CASSQRRTGSGVNVLTF. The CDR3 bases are TGCGCCAGCAGCCAACGAAGGACAGGTTCTGGGGTCAACGTCCTGACTTTC.

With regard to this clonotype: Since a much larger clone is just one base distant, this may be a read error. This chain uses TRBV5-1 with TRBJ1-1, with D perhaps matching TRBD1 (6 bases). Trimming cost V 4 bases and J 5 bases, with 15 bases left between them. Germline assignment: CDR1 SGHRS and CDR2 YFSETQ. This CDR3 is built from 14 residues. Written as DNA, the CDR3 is TGCGCCAGCAGCGTAGGGGGGCAATCGACTGAAGCTTTCTTT. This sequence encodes CASSVGGQSTEAFF.

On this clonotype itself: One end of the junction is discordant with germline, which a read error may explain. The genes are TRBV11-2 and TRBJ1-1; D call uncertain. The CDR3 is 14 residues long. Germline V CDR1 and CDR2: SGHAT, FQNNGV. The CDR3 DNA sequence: TGCGCCAGCAGCTTGTTGGCTCACCAGACTGTAGCTGTCTTT. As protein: CASSLLAHQTVAVF.

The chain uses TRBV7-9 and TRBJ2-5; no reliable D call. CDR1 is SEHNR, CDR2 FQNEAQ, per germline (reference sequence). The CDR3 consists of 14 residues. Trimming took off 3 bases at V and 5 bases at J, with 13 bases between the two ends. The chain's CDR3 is CASSLGEGVETQYF. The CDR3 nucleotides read TGTGCCAGCAGCTTGGGCGAAGGTGTGGAGACCCAGTACTTC.

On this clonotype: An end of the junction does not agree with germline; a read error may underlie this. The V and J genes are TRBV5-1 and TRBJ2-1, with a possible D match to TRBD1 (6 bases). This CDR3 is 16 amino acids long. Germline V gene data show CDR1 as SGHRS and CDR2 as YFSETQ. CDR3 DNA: TGCGCCAGTAGCTTGACAGGCGGGTGTAGATACAATGAGCAGTTCTTC. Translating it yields CASSLTGGCRYNEQFF.

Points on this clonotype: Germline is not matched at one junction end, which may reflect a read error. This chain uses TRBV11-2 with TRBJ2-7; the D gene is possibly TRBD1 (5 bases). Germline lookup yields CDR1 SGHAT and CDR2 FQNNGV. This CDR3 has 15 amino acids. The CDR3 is CANSLESRVSGEQYF. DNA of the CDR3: TGTGCCAACAGCTTAGAGTCCAGGGTCTCTGGCGAGCAGTACTTC.

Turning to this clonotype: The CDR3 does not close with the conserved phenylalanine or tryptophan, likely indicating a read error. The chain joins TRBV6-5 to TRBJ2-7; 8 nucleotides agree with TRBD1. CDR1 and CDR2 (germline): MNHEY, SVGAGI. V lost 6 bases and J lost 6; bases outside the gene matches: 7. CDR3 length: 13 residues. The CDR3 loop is CASSHDRGGEQYL. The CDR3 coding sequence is TGTGCCAGCAGCCACGACAGGGGTGGCGAGCAGTACCTC.

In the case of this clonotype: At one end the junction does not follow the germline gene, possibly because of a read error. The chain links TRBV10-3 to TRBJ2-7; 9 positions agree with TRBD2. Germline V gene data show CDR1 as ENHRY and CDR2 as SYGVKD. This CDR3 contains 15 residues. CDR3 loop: CAISVSAGGYYEQYF. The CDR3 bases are TGTGCCATCAGTGTGTCGGCGGGAGGGTACTACGAACAGTACTTC.

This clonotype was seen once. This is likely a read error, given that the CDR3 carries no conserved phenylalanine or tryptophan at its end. CDR3 in DNA: TGTGCCAGCGGGCCTCTCTGGGGGAGGGATTACGAGCAGTACATC. Translating gives CASGPLWGRDYEQYI. The V gene is TRBV6-5, the J gene TRBJ2-7; TRBD2 matches 7 bases. J gave up 4 bases and V 8 bases, and 14 bases lay outside the gene matches. Germline V gives CDR1 MNHEY, CDR2 SVGAGI. This CDR3 spans 15 amino acids.

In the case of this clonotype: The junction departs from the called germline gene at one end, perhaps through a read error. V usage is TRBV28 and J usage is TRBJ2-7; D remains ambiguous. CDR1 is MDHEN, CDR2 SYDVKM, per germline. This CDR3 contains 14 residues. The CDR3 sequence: CANSRSGSLREQYF. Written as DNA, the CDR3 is TGTGCCAACAGTCGATCAGGAAGTCTGAGGGAGCAGTACTTC.

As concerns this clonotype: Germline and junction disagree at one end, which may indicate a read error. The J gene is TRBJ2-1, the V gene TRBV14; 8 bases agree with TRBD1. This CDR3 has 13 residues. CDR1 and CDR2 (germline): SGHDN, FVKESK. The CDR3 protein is CASSQDRVNEQLF. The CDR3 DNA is TGTGCCAGCAGCCAGGACAGGGTTAATGAGCAGTTGTTC.

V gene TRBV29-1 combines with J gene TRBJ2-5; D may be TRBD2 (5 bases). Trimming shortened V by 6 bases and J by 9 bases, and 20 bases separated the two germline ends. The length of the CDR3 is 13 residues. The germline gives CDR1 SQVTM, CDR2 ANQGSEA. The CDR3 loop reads CSVHTRTEVPQYF. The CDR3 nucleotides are TGCAGCGTCCACACTAGGACGGAAGTACCCCAGTACTTC. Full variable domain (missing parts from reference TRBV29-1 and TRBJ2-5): SAVISQKPSRDICQRGTSLTIQCQVDSQVTMMFWYRQQPGQSLTLIATANQGSEATYESGFVIDKFPISRPNLTFSTLTVSNMSPEDSSIYLCSVHTRTEVPQYFGPGTRLLVL.

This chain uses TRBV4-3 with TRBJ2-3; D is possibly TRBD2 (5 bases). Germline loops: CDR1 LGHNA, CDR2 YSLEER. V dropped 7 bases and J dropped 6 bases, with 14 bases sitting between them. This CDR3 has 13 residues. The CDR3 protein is CASIHDTGDTQYF. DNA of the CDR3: TGCGCCAGCATCCATGACACGGGGGATACGCAGTATTTT.

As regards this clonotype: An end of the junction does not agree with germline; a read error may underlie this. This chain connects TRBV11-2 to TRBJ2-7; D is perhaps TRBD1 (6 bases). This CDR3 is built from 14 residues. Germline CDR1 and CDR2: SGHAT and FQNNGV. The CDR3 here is CAISPGQLAYVQYF. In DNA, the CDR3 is TGTGCCATCAGCCCTGGACAGCTGGCCTACGTGCAGTACTTC.

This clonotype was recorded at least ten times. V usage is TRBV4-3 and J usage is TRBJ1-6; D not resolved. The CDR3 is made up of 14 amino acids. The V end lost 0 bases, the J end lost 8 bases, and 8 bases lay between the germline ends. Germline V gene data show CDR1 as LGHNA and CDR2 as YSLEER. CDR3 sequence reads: CASSQDFADSPLHF. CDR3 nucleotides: TGCGCCAGCAGCCAAGATTTCGCTGATTCACCCCTCCACTTT.

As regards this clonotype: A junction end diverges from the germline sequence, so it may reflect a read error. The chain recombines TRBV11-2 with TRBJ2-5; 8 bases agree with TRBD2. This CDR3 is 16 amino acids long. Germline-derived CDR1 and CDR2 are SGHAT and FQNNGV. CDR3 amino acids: CATSQTSGGGKETKYF. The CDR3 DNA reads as TGTGCCACCAGTCAAACTTCTGGCGGGGGGAAAGAGACCAAGTACTTC.

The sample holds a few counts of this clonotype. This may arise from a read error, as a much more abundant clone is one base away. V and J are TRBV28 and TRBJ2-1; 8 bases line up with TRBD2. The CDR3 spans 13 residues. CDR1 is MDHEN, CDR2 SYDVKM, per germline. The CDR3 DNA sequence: TGTGTCAGCAGTTGGGGCACTAGCGGTGAGCAGTTCTTC. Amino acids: CVSSWGTSGEQFF.

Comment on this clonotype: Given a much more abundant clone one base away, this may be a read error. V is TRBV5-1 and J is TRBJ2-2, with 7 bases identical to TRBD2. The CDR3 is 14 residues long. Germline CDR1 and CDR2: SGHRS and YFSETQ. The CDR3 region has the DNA TGCGCCAGCAAAGCGGGATTTATTGCGGGGGAGCTGTTATTT. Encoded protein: CASKAGFIAGELLF. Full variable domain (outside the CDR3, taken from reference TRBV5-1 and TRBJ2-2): KAGVTQTPRYLIKTRGQQVTLSCSPISGHRSVSWYQQTPGQGLQFLFEYFSETQRNKGNFPGRFSGRQFSNSRSEMNVSTLELGDSALYLCASKAGFIAGELLFGEGSRLTVL.

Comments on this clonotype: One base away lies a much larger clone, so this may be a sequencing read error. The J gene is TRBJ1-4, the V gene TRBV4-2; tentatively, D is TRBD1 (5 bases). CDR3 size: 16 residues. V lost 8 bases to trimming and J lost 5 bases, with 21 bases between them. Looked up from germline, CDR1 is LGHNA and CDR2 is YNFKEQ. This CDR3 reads CASDQQAAEANEKLFF. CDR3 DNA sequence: TGTGCCAGCGACCAACAGGCGGCAGAGGCCAATGAAAAACTGTTTTTT.

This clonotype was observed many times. The DNA for the CDR3 is TGCGCCAGCAGCCCGCAGGGTCGGGGGTTGGATGAGCAGTTCTTC. Encoded protein: CASSPQGRGLDEQFF. The chain is built from TRBV4-3 and TRBJ2-1; the D gene is possibly TRBD2 (6 bases). Germline lookup yields CDR1 LGHNA and CDR2 YSLEER. This CDR3 comprises 15 residues. V was cut by 4 bases and J by 8 bases, with 18 bases left in between.

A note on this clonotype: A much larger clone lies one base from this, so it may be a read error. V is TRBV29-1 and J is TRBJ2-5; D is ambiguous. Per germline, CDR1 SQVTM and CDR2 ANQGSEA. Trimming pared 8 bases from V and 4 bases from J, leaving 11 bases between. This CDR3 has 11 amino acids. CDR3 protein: CSIVLGETQYF. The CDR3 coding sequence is TGCAGCATTGTATTGGGAGAGACCCAGTACTTC.

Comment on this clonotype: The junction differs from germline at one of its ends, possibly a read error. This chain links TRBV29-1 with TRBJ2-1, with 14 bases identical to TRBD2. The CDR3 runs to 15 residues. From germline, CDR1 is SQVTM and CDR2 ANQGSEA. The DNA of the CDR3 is TGCAGCGTTGGACTAGCGGGAGGGTTATATAATGAGCGGTTATTC. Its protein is CSVGLAGGLYNERLF.

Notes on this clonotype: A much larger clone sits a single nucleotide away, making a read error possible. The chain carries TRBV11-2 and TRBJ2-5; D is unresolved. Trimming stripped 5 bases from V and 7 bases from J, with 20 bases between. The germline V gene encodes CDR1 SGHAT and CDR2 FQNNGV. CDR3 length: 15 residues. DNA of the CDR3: TGTGCCAGCAGCCTCGTCGGGCTAGTCCCAGGGACCCAGTACTTC. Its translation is CASSLVGLVPGTQYF.

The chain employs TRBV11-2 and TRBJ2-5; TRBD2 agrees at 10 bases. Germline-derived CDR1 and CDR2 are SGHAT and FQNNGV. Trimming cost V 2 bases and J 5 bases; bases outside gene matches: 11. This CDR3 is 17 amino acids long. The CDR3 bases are TGTGCCAGCAGCTTAAGACTAGCGGGTGACTCGAGCGAGACCCAGTACTTC. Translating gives CASSLRLAGDSSETQYF.

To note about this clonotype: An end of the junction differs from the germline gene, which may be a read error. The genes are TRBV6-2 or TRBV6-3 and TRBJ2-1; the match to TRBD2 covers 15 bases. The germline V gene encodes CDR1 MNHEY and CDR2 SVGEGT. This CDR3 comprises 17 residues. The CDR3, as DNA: TGTGCCAGCAGTTCAGGACTAGCGGGAGGGCCAGGCAATCAGCAGTTCTTC. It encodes CASSSGLAGGPGNQQFF.

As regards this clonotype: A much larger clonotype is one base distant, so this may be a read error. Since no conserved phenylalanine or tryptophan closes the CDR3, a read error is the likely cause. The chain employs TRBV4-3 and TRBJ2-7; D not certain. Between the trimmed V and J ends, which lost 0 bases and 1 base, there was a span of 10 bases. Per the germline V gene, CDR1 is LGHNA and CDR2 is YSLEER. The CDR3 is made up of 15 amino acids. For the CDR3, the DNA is TGCGCCAGCAGCCAAGATCTAAGCCCATCCTACGAGCAGTACCTC. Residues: CASSQDLSPSYEQYL.

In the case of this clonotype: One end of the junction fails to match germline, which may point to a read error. The CDR3 region has the DNA TGTGCCAACAGTTGCTCCGGGAAACCTACCTACGAGAAGTACTTC. It translates to CANSCSGKPTYEKYF. V gene TRBV6-6 combines with J gene TRBJ2-7, with D possibly TRBD2 on 5 matching bases. CDR1 and CDR2 (germline): MNHNY, SVGAGI (reference sequence). The CDR3 runs to 15 residues.